This record looks at one TCR beta chain sequence and its context. The antigen remains undetermined. Libraries were prepared by immunoSEQ multiplex PCR; TCRdb keeps only in-frame clonotypes and omits some of them. The sample yields under 2,000,000 clones, approximately 94% seen once. This record belongs to a study of shared clonotypes between healthy human individuals. Study-level background: Each donor's CD8 memory used one plate, CD8 naive two, each CD4 subset three. Study-wide findings and caveats: Sequencing depth was predicted to influence how clonotypes are shared among donors. Between a few donors, naive CD4 clonotypes were shared at a level of around 4.9%.

Naivety among CD8 cells was defined by CD45RO negativity and positive CCR7 selection, thereby excluding terminally differentiated effector memory CD45RA+ cells. All of the donors resided in Nashville, Tennessee, and each was a Caucasian adult. V was trimmed by 6 bases and J by 4 bases, leaving 10 bases between them. The V gene's germline CDR1 is SQVTM and CDR2 ANQGSEA. CDR3 length: 12 residues. The gene calls are TRBV29-1 and TRBJ1-3; D is unresolved. This receptor was taken from a man younger than 30 in good health. Sequenced material: naive CD8+ T cells sorted from blood. The CDR3 region is CSVPGRGNTIYF. CDR3 coding DNA: TGCAGCGTCCCCGGCAGGGGAAACACCATATATTTT.